The 31 T cell receptor beta chains presented below share a single source sample, sequenced in a study of cytomegalovirus exposure and HLA in healthy donors. Vbeta (60) and Jbeta (13) primers were used in the PCR. The assay was immunoSEQ multiplex PCR, and TCRdb's table has in-frame clones only and misses some. Counted here are approximately 140,000 clones, 77% occurring once; the ten biggest clones make up roughly 0.9%. Sequences were obtained from PBMCs. Receptor source: a woman aged 55-70 years in good health and CMV-seronegative.

J is TRBJ2-5 and V is TRBV5-1; a possible D gene is TRBD1 (5 bases). The J call could be wrong; TRBJ2-7 is a better fit for the DNA end. CDR1 is SGHRS, CDR2 YFSETQ, per germline. The CDR3 consists of 15 residues. The CDR3 DNA is TGCGCCAGCAGCTCCAGCCCGACAGCGAGCTACGAGCAGTACTTC. It translates to CASSSSPTASYEQYF.

The chain is built from TRBV7-2 and TRBJ1-1; 7 positions agree with TRBD1. V shed 6 bases, J shed 2 bases, and the junction held 6 bases outside the gene matches. Germline CDR1 is SGHTA and CDR2 is FQGNSA. The CDR3 length is 14 residues. DNA for the CDR3: TGTGCCAGCAGACCTTACAGGGGTAACACTGAAGCTTTCTTT. It encodes CASRPYRGNTEAFF.

V gene TRBV28 combines with J gene TRBJ2-1; D might be TRBD1 (5 bases). The CDR3 runs 13 residues. CDR1 is MDHEN and CDR2 is SYDVKM in the germline V gene. V was trimmed by 6 bases and J by 4 bases, leaving 10 bases between them. CDR3 coding DNA: TGTGCCAGCAGGGCGGCAGGGTACAATGAGCAGTTCTTC. Amino acids: CASRAAGYNEQFF.

This chain joins TRBV4-2 and TRBJ1-3; D call uncertain. CDR1 LGHNA and CDR2 YNFKEQ come from the germline V gene. V was pared by 1 base and J by 0 bases, with 16 bases between. The CDR3 is made up of 18 amino acids. The CDR3 DNA sequence: TGTGCCAGCAGCCAAGTTGTGGCAGGTTTTTACTCTGGAAACACCATATATTTT. Translated, it gives CASSQVVAGFYSGNTIYF.

The chain employs TRBV28 and TRBJ2-1; no reliable D call. The CDR3 consists of 14 residues. Germline V lookup: CDR1 MDHEN, CDR2 SYDVKM. Trimming pared 3 bases from V and 5 bases from J, leaving 11 bases between. The CDR3, as DNA: TGTGCCAGCAGTTTCTCGGCTAGGAACAATGAGCAGTTCTTC. Translated: CASSFSARNNEQFF.

V usage is TRBV28 and J usage is TRBJ1-5; D is ambiguous. Germline lookup yields CDR1 MDHEN and CDR2 SYDVKM. The germline V and J ends were trimmed by 1 base and 3 bases, with 13 bases remaining between them. CDR3 length: 16 residues. CDR3 sequence: CASSLFGGPINQPQHF. The CDR3 DNA reads TGTGCCAGCAGTTTATTTGGCGGCCCGATCAATCAGCCCCAGCATTTT.

V is TRBV11-2 and J is TRBJ1-3, with D unresolved. The CDR3 is 12 residues long. The germline V gene has CDR1 SGHAT and CDR2 FQNNGV. Trimming took 3 bases from V and 7 from J, leaving 7 bases between them. CDR3 sequence reads: CASSFTRNTIYF. The CDR3, as DNA: TGTGCCAGCAGCTTCACGAGGAACACCATATATTTT.

This clone has just one count. This chain connects TRBV2 to TRBJ1-5; a weak D match, TRBD1 (6 bases). The CDR3 extends over 15 amino acids. CDR1 is SNHLY and CDR2 is FYNNEI in the germline V gene. Trimming left V 6 bases short and J 4 bases short, with 16 bases between. Written as DNA, the CDR3 is TGTGCCAGCAGAAACAGGGACGGGGCGAATCAGCCCCAGCATTTT. Protein sequence: CASRNRDGANQPQHF.

In this sample, this clone turned up a few times. The chain has TRBV5-1 and TRBJ2-1; 9 nucleotides line up with TRBD2. Trimming at V came to 1 base and at J to 9 bases, leaving 11 bases not matched to a gene. Germline V gene data show CDR1 as SGHRS and CDR2 as YFSETQ. This CDR3 is 16 amino acids long. The CDR3, as DNA: TGCGCCAGCAGCTTGAATACAGCGGGGGGCCCGAGTGAGCAGTTCTTC. Protein: CASSLNTAGGPSEQFF.

This clone was counted between two and nine times. This sequence joins TRBV19 and TRBJ2-2; TRBD2 aligns across 9 bases. Germline CDR1 LNHDA, CDR2 SQIVND (reference sequence). The CDR3 has 15 residues. With V trimmed by 5 bases and J by 3 bases, 4 bases remained unmatched. The CDR3 here is CASSFGGGDTGELFF. DNA for the CDR3: TGTGCCAGTAGTTTCGGCGGGGGGGACACCGGGGAGCTGTTTTTT.

The rearrangement links TRBV5-1 to TRBJ2-7; D is unresolved. CDR1 is SGHRS and CDR2 is YFSETQ in the germline V gene. The CDR3 length is 12 residues. Trimming left V 0 bases short and J 7 bases short, with 8 bases between. CDR3 region: CASSLAGQEQYF. The CDR3 nucleotides are TGCGCCAGCAGCTTGGCAGGTCAGGAGCAGTACTTC.

The chain combines TRBV6-1 with TRBJ1-1; D ambiguous. Germline values: CDR1 MNHNS, CDR2 SASEGT. The CDR3 has 16 amino acids. The ends were cut back, 1 base at V and 10 bases at J, with 22 bases in the middle. In DNA, the CDR3 is TGTGCCAGCAGTGAAGGTCTGACGGCAGCCAAAGGAGGAGCTTTCTTT. This encodes CASSEGLTAAKGGAFF.

This clone was seen more than once but under ten times. V gene TRBV18 combines with J gene TRBJ2-5, with TRBD1 matching 8 bases. The germline gives CDR1 KGHSH, CDR2 LQKENI. The ends lost 3 bases at V and 5 bases at J; junction bases unmatched: 8. The CDR3 consists of 15 residues. CDR3: CASSPHQGAGETQYF. DNA for the CDR3: TGTGCCAGCTCACCTCACCAGGGGGCAGGGGAGACCCAGTACTTC.

In this sample, this clone turned up a few times. The chain joins TRBV19 to TRBJ2-7; TRBD1 aligns across 10 bases. Germline V lookup: CDR1 LNHDA, CDR2 SQIVND (reference sequence). This CDR3 contains 14 residues. The V and J ends lost 7 bases and 3 bases, in that order; junction bases with no gene match: 6. The CDR3 is CASTPTGGIYEQYF. The CDR3 nucleotides are TGTGCCAGTACCCCGACAGGGGGCATCTACGAGCAGTACTTC.

This clone was seen a few times. The gene calls are TRBV6-1 and TRBJ2-7; the D is unclear. Trimming took off 5 bases at V and 9 bases at J, with 14 bases between the two ends. This CDR3 has 12 amino acids. Germline CDR1 and CDR2: MNHNS and SASEGT. CDR3 residues: CASSSTVIGQYF. The CDR3, as DNA: TGTGCCAGCAGTTCAACCGTCATCGGGCAGTACTTC.

The chain joins TRBV4-2 to TRBJ2-1; D is unclear. Germline CDR1 is LGHNA and CDR2 is YNFKEQ. This CDR3 has 13 amino acids. V lost 0 bases, J lost 8 bases, and 8 bases lay in between. The CDR3: CASSQESVDEQFF. The CDR3 coding sequence is TGTGCCAGCAGCCAAGAGTCGGTTGATGAGCAGTTCTTC.

The rearrangement joins TRBV7-2 to TRBJ2-3; 9 nucleotides line up with TRBD1. Germline loops: CDR1 SGHTA, CDR2 FQGNSA. The length of the CDR3 is 15 residues. The junction had 6 bases not matched to a gene; V was cut back by 4 bases and J by 4 bases. The CDR3 DNA reads as TGTGCCAGCAGCTCAGGACAGGGGAACCCAGATACGCAGTATTTT. Translated: CASSSGQGNPDTQYF.

In this sample, this clone turned up once. CDR3 in DNA: TGTGCCATACAACAGGGTCGCTATGGCTACACCTTC. Translated: CAIQQGRYGYTF. This chain uses TRBV28 with TRBJ1-2; perhaps TRBD1 as D (6 bases). The germline V gene has CDR1 MDHEN and CDR2 SYDVKM. The CDR3 extends over 12 amino acids. With 10 bases removed from V and 4 bases from J, the gap between germline ends came to 13 bases.

CDR3 protein: CASSLGEGDFEQYF. The DNA for the CDR3 is TGTGCCAGCAGCTTAGGTGAGGGGGATTTCGAGCAGTACTTC. The chain employs TRBV7-6 and TRBJ2-7; D is possibly TRBD1 (6 bases). V gave up 1 base and J gave up 6 bases, with 13 bases separating them. CDR1 SGHVS and CDR2 FNYEAQ come from the germline V gene. The CDR3 is 14 residues long.

This clone was counted only a few times. The CDR3 here is CASSEGSRYEQYF. For the CDR3, the DNA is TGTGCCAGCAGTGAAGGTTCGCGGTACGAGCAGTACTTC. V usage is TRBV25-1 and J usage is TRBJ2-7; the D is unclear. This CDR3 is built from 13 residues. The V gene lost 2 bases and the J gene lost 4 bases, with 9 bases spanning the gap. Per the germline V gene, CDR1 is MGHDK and CDR2 is SYGVNS.

This rearrangement joins TRBV7-9 to TRBJ1-1; perhaps TRBD1 as D (5 bases). The germline V gene encodes CDR1 SEHNR and CDR2 FQNEAQ (reference sequence). The CDR3 loop spans 14 amino acids. Trimming removed 1 base at V and 1 base at J, with 7 bases between. The CDR3 nucleotides are TGTGCCAGCAGCTTAGGACAGCGGAACACTGAAGCTTTCTTT. It encodes CASSLGQRNTEAFF.

This clone appeared a single time. The V gene is TRBV10-3, the J gene TRBJ1-6, with D possibly being TRBD1 (5 bases). The V gene's germline CDR1 is ENHRY and CDR2 SYGVKD. This CDR3 contains 16 residues. Trimming removed 7 bases from V and 5 bases from J, with 18 bases in between. The CDR3: CAIKGRDGGNNSPLHF. The CDR3 region has the DNA TGTGCCATCAAAGGCAGGGACGGAGGGAATAATTCACCCCTCCACTTT.

V usage is TRBV18 and J usage is TRBJ2-5; 9 bases are shared with TRBD1. Looked up from germline, CDR1 is KGHSH and CDR2 is LQKENI. After removal of 3 bases from V and 7 bases from J, the junction contained 6 bases not matched to a gene. The CDR3 spans 14 residues. DNA of the CDR3: TGTGCCAGCTCACCGCTACGGGACAGGGTGACCCAGTACTTC. This sequence encodes CASSPLRDRVTQYF. The whole variable domain, remainder taken from reference TRBV18 and TRBJ2-5, is NAGVMQNPRHLVRRRGQEARLRCSPMKGHSHVYWYRQLPEEGLKFMVYLQKENIIDESGMPKERFSAEFPKEGPSILRIQQVVRGDSAAYFCASSPLRDRVTQYFGPGTRLLVL.

This clone has more than one count but fewer than ten. The V call is TRBV5-8, the J call TRBJ1-2; tentative D call: TRBD1 (6 bases). The CDR3 spans 15 residues. The germline V gene has CDR1 SGHTS and CDR2 YDEGEE. Trimming took 0 bases from V and 0 from J, leaving 9 bases between them. CDR3 loop: CASSLDRTANYGYTF. The DNA for the CDR3 is TGTGCCAGCAGCTTGGACAGGACAGCTAACTATGGCTACACCTTC.

This chain links TRBV5-4 with TRBJ1-6, with TRBD1 matching over 7 bases. The CDR3 is 16 residues long. V lost 4 bases to trimming and J lost 10 bases; unmatched junction nucleotides: 14. Germline CDR1 and CDR2: SGHNT and YYREEE (reference sequence). CDR3 sequence (DNA): TGTGCCAGCAGCCAAGATTTCGCAGGGGGGAACTCACCCCTCCACTTT. This codes for CASSQDFAGGNSPLHF.

The chain links TRBV19 to TRBJ2-5; maybe TRBD2 (6 bases). Germline V gene sequence: CDR1 LNHDA, CDR2 SQIVND (reference sequence). CDR3 length equals 15 residues. V lost 5 bases, J lost 5 bases, and 18 bases lay in between. Here the CDR3 reads CASSPRVAEGETQYF. The CDR3 nucleotides are TGTGCCAGTAGTCCGAGAGTGGCGGAGGGGGAGACCCAGTACTTC.

This chain links TRBV4-2 with TRBJ1-1; no definite D call. Germline V CDR1 and CDR2: LGHNA, YNFKEQ. This CDR3 is built from 16 residues. The germline V and J ends were trimmed by 0 bases and 0 bases, with 11 bases remaining between them. The CDR3 DNA reads TGTGCCAGCAGCCAAGACCCCGTGGCGGTGAACACTGAAGCTTTCTTT. This gives the protein CASSQDPVAVNTEAFF.

V gene TRBV15 combines with J gene TRBJ2-1, with D perhaps matching TRBD1 (5 bases). CDR1 is LNHNV, CDR2 YYDKDF, per germline (reference sequence). The CDR3 consists of 13 residues. Trimming stripped 4 bases from V and 7 bases from J, with 11 bases between. The CDR3 DNA reads TGTGCCACCAGCACCACAGACAGAAATGAGCAGTTCTTC. Its translation is CATSTTDRNEQFF.

The chain carries TRBV25-1 and TRBJ1-1; 10 nucleotides match TRBD1. This CDR3 region has 15 residues. The junction had 6 bases not matched to a gene; V was cut back by 3 bases and J by 5 bases. Per the germline V gene, CDR1 is MGHDK and CDR2 is SYGVNS. CDR3 residues: CASSDRTGGLTEAFF. The DNA for the CDR3 is TGTGCCAGCAGTGATCGGACAGGGGGTTTAACTGAAGCTTTCTTT. Drawing the rest from reference TRBV25-1 and TRBJ1-1, the complete variable domain is EADIYQTPRYLVIGTGKKITLECSQTMGHDKMYWYQQDPGMELHLIHYSYGVNSTEKGDLSSESTVSRIRTEHFPLTLESARPSHTSQYLCASSDRTGGLTEAFFGQGTRLTVV.

The V and J genes are TRBV27 and TRBJ1-5; 7 bases are shared with TRBD1. Germline loops: CDR1 MNHEY, CDR2 SMNVEV (reference sequence). V dropped 5 bases and J dropped 5; count of bases not matched to a gene: 9. This CDR3 has 15 amino acids. CDR3 residues: CASSLRGTVYQPQHF. For the CDR3, the DNA is TGTGCCAGCAGTCTGCGAGGGACAGTTTATCAGCCCCAGCATTTT.

The chain recombines TRBV5-1 with TRBJ2-2; 10 bases match TRBD2. Germline CDR1 SGHRS, CDR2 YFSETQ. CDR3 length: 16 amino acids. V was pared by 4 bases and J by 5 bases, with 8 bases of the junction left unmatched. The CDR3 reads CASSLSGRQGTGELFF. In DNA, the CDR3 is TGCGCCAGCAGCCTTAGCGGGAGGCAAGGGACCGGGGAGCTGTTTTTT. Complete variable domain (other parts from reference TRBV5-1 and TRBJ2-2): KAGVTQTPRYLIKTRGQQVTLSCSPISGHRSVSWYQQTPGQGLQFLFEYFSETQRNKGNFPGRFSGRQFSNSRSEMNVSTLELGDSALYLCASSLSGRQGTGELFFGEGSRLTVL.